These T cell receptor beta chains were read from a single sample in a study of T cells after yellow fever vaccination. MiXCR was run by TCRdb on the 5' RACE reads, yielding one entry per CDR3 protein. The sample has about 160,000 distinct CDR3 sequences; about 7% are singletons. Sequences were derived from CD4+ T cells sorted from PBMCs, sampled around 5 days after the first yellow fever vaccination. These receptors all come from a man aged 18-30 years who received the YFV17D yellow fever vaccine. CDR3s include the opening cysteine and the closing phenylalanine or tryptophan. Fields, in order: J gene, D gene, V gene, clone size, CDR3 DNA, CDR3 protein. D genes are given only for firm matches. Size tells how often a clone was seen (once, few, many) or the class of an expanded clone, and some rows leave it out.

j_gene: TRBJ1-1
d_gene: .
v_gene: TRBV5-1
abundance: many
CDR3nt: TGCGCCAGCAAAGGGAACCAAGGGGACACTGAAGCTTTCTTT
CDR3aa: CASKGNQGDTEAFF

j_gene: TRBJ2-7
d_gene: TRBD2
v_gene: TRBV6-1
abundance: .
CDR3nt: TGTGCCAGCTCCCTCCAACTAGCGGCATACGAGCAGTACTTC
CDR3aa: CASSLQLAAYEQYF

j_gene: TRBJ2-3
d_gene: .
v_gene: TRBV7-2
abundance: many
CDR3nt: TGTGCCAGCAGCCCCACGACGTCGACAGATACGCAGTATTTT
CDR3aa: CASSPTTSTDTQYF

j_gene: TRBJ2-3
d_gene: .
v_gene: TRBV7-9
abundance: .
CDR3nt: TGTGCCAGCAGCCCGAAAATCACCAGTAGCACAGATACGCAGTATTTT
CDR3aa: CASSPKITSSTDTQYF

j_gene: TRBJ2-1
d_gene: TRBD2
v_gene: TRBV5-4
abundance: few
CDR3nt: TGTGCCAGCAGATTTAGCGGGGGGGCTTACAATGAGCAGTTCTTC
CDR3aa: CASRFSGGAYNEQFF

j_gene: TRBJ2-1
d_gene: TRBD1
v_gene: TRBV4-3
abundance: many
CDR3nt: TGCGCCAGCAGCCAAGATCCAGGACAGGGGTGGTTTGAGCAGTTCTTC
CDR3aa: CASSQDPGQGWFEQFF

j_gene: TRBJ2-3
d_gene: TRBD1
v_gene: TRBV12-3/TRBV12-4
abundance: many
CDR3nt: TGTGCCAGCAGTCCGGACAGGACAAGCACAGATACGCAGTATTTT
CDR3aa: CASSPDRTSTDTQYF

j_gene: TRBJ1-5
d_gene: .
v_gene: TRBV20-1
abundance: few
CDR3nt: TGCAGTGCTACCGGGAGATCTAATCAGCCCCAGCATTTT
CDR3aa: CSATGRSNQPQHF

j_gene: TRBJ1-2
d_gene: TRBD1
v_gene: TRBV19
abundance: few
CDR3nt: TGTGCCAGTAGCAAGACAGGGACTGACTATGGCTACACCTTC
CDR3aa: CASSKTGTDYGYTF

j_gene: TRBJ1-2
d_gene: .
v_gene: TRBV6-5
abundance: few
CDR3nt: TGTGCCAGCAGTTACGGAGGGGTAGAGTATGGCTACACCTTC
CDR3aa: CASSYGGVEYGYTF

j_gene: TRBJ1-3
d_gene: TRBD1
v_gene: TRBV18
abundance: .
CDR3nt: TGTGCCAGCTCACCGGGGACAGCAAGCTCTGGAAACACCATATATTTT
CDR3aa: CASSPGTASSGNTIYF

j_gene: TRBJ1-3
d_gene: TRBD1
v_gene: TRBV20-1
abundance: many
CDR3nt: TGCAGTGCTGGGGACAGCTCTGGAAACACCATATATTTT
CDR3aa: CSAGDSSGNTIYF

j_gene: TRBJ1-2
d_gene: TRBD1
v_gene: TRBV5-1
abundance: few
CDR3nt: TGCGCCAGCAGCTTGTGGACAGGACCTAACTATGGCTACACCTTC
CDR3aa: CASSLWTGPNYGYTF

j_gene: TRBJ2-3
d_gene: .
v_gene: TRBV11-2
abundance: few
CDR3nt: TGTGCCAGCAGCTCTCCCTCCCGTTACCGCGTTTTATCTATGGATACGCAGTATTTT
CDR3aa: CASSSPSRYRVLSMDTQYF

j_gene: TRBJ1-2
d_gene: TRBD1
v_gene: TRBV12-3/TRBV12-4
abundance: .
CDR3nt: TGTGCCAGCAGTGCCCGGGCAGGGGGACCCGCTAACTATGGCTACACCTTC
CDR3aa: CASSARAGGPANYGYTF

j_gene: TRBJ1-4
d_gene: .
v_gene: TRBV29-1
abundance: .
CDR3nt: TGCAGCGGGGGGACAACAACTAATGAAAAACTGTTTTTT
CDR3aa: CSGGTTTNEKLFF

j_gene: TRBJ2-2
d_gene: .
v_gene: TRBV11-2
abundance: many
CDR3nt: TGTGCCAGCAGCTTAGGCAGGGCTGCTGGGGAGCTGTTTTTT
CDR3aa: CASSLGRAAGELFF

j_gene: TRBJ2-2
d_gene: .
v_gene: TRBV12-3/TRBV12-4
abundance: many
CDR3nt: TGTGCCAGCAGTCTACCGCCCGGGGAGCTGTTTTTT
CDR3aa: CASSLPPGELFF

j_gene: TRBJ2-1
d_gene: .
v_gene: TRBV10-3
abundance: many
CDR3nt: TGTGCCACCCAAGCGGGTAGCTCCTACAATGAGCAGTTCTTC
CDR3aa: CATQAGSSYNEQFF

j_gene: TRBJ2-1
d_gene: TRBD2
v_gene: TRBV20-1
abundance: .
CDR3nt: TGCAGTGCTAGAAAGACGGGGACTAGGTTCGATGAGCAGTTCTTC
CDR3aa: CSARKTGTRFDEQFF

j_gene: TRBJ2-2
d_gene: .
v_gene: TRBV7-4
abundance: .
CDR3nt: TGTGCCAGCAGCTTAGCGGTGGAGGGGTGGCACACCGGGGAGCTGTTTTTT
CDR3aa: CASSLAVEGWHTGELFF

j_gene: TRBJ2-3
d_gene: TRBD2
v_gene: TRBV27
abundance: .
CDR3nt: TGTGCCAGCAGTTTATTTGAGCGGGGGGGCGAAGATACGCAGTATTTT
CDR3aa: CASSLFERGGEDTQYF

j_gene: TRBJ2-7
d_gene: TRBD1
v_gene: TRBV7-9
abundance: few
CDR3nt: TGTGCCAGCAGTCCCGGGACAGGGGGCGGCGAGCAGTACTTC
CDR3aa: CASSPGTGGGEQYF

j_gene: TRBJ1-4
d_gene: TRBD1
v_gene: TRBV7-9
abundance: many
CDR3nt: TGTGCCAGCACCGACAGGGGGAACGAAAAACTGTTTTTT
CDR3aa: CASTDRGNEKLFF

j_gene: TRBJ1-6
d_gene: TRBD1
v_gene: TRBV7-3
abundance: many
CDR3nt: TGTGCCAGCAGCTTAGGGGGGGGACAGACGAATTCACCCCTCCACTTT
CDR3aa: CASSLGGGQTNSPLHF

j_gene: TRBJ2-2
d_gene: .
v_gene: TRBV21-1
abundance: many
CDR3nt: TGTGCCAGCAGCAGGAGGACAGGGGGTTTCACCGGGGAGCTGTTTTTT
CDR3aa: CASSRRTGGFTGELFF

j_gene: TRBJ2-5
d_gene: TRBD2
v_gene: TRBV7-2
abundance: few
CDR3nt: TGTGCCAGCAGCCTAGGGGGACTAGCGGGGGTTAGGACCCAGTACTTC
CDR3aa: CASSLGGLAGVRTQYF

j_gene: TRBJ1-1
d_gene: .
v_gene: TRBV5-1
abundance: many
CDR3nt: TGCGCCAGCAGCTGGGGGGACGGGGGCACTGAAGCTTTCTTT
CDR3aa: CASSWGDGGTEAFF

j_gene: TRBJ2-7
d_gene: .
v_gene: TRBV19
abundance: .
CDR3nt: TGTGCCAGTAGTTTCCGCCGACATGGAAGGGACGAGCAGTACTTC
CDR3aa: CASSFRRHGRDEQYF

j_gene: TRBJ2-1
d_gene: TRBD2
v_gene: TRBV5-1
abundance: many
CDR3nt: TGCGCCAGCAGCTGGAGGGGACTAGCTACTGAGCAGTTCTTC
CDR3aa: CASSWRGLATEQFF

j_gene: TRBJ1-5
d_gene: .
v_gene: TRBV6-2/TRBV6-3
abundance: many
CDR3nt: TGTGCCAGCAGTTTCACAGGGAAGCAGCCCCAGCATTTT
CDR3aa: CASSFTGKQPQHF

j_gene: TRBJ2-5
d_gene: .
v_gene: TRBV19
abundance: .
CDR3nt: TGTGCCAGTAGCCGAAACCAGGGCTTGGAGACCCAGTACTTC
CDR3aa: CASSRNQGLETQYF

j_gene: TRBJ2-5
d_gene: .
v_gene: TRBV9
abundance: many
CDR3nt: TGTGCCAGCAGCGTAGGAGGGGAGCGGACCCAGTACTTC
CDR3aa: CASSVGGERTQYF

j_gene: TRBJ1-1
d_gene: .
v_gene: TRBV11-2
abundance: once
CDR3nt: TGTGCCAGCAGTTTTGTCAGGGACACTAAAGCTTTCTTT
CDR3aa: CASSFVRDTKAFF

j_gene: TRBJ1-2
d_gene: .
v_gene: TRBV29-1
abundance: .
CDR3nt: TGCAGCGTTGAAGCTCGCGGCTATGGCTACACCTTC
CDR3aa: CSVEARGYGYTF

j_gene: TRBJ2-3
d_gene: TRBD2
v_gene: TRBV12-3/TRBV12-4
abundance: many
CDR3nt: TGTGCCAGCAGCCTAGCGGGGGGCTTGTGGGATACGCAGTATTTT
CDR3aa: CASSLAGGLWDTQYF

j_gene: TRBJ2-1
d_gene: .
v_gene: TRBV5-1
abundance: many
CDR3nt: TGCGCCAGCGGGCCGGGACAGGCGGGAGGTGAGCAGTTCTTC
CDR3aa: CASGPGQAGGEQFF

j_gene: TRBJ2-3
d_gene: TRBD2
v_gene: TRBV6-1
abundance: .
CDR3nt: TGTGCCAGCATGAGGGTCACATTGGGACTAGCAGGGGATACGCAGTATTTT
CDR3aa: CASMRVTLGLAGDTQYF

j_gene: TRBJ2-4
d_gene: TRBD1
v_gene: TRBV6-2/TRBV6-3
abundance: few
CDR3nt: TGTGCCACCAAAGGAACTAGGGACAGACTAGCCAAAAACATTCAGTACTTC
CDR3aa: CATKGTRDRLAKNIQYF

j_gene: TRBJ2-7
d_gene: TRBD1
v_gene: TRBV5-5
abundance: many
CDR3nt: TGTGCCAGCAGCTTTGTGCAGGGGGCCTACGAGCAGTACTTC
CDR3aa: CASSFVQGAYEQYF

j_gene: TRBJ1-2
d_gene: TRBD1
v_gene: TRBV11-2
abundance: many
CDR3nt: TGTGCCAGCAGCTCGATCCGGACAGGGAACTATGGCTACACCTTC
CDR3aa: CASSSIRTGNYGYTF

j_gene: TRBJ1-5
d_gene: .
v_gene: TRBV6-5
abundance: many
CDR3nt: TGTGCCAGCAGCCTCGGGGGCCCCCAGGATCAGCCCCAGCATTTT
CDR3aa: CASSLGGPQDQPQHF

j_gene: TRBJ2-2
d_gene: .
v_gene: TRBV5-1
abundance: .
CDR3nt: TGCGCCAGCAGCTTGGAAGGGCTGAACACCGGGGAGCTGTTTTTT
CDR3aa: CASSLEGLNTGELFF

j_gene: TRBJ1-1
d_gene: TRBD1
v_gene: TRBV5-8
abundance: .
CDR3nt: TGTGCCAGCACACGACAGGGGGCGCGTAATGAAGCTTTCTTT
CDR3aa: CASTRQGARNEAFF

j_gene: TRBJ1-1
d_gene: TRBD1
v_gene: TRBV5-1
abundance: .
CDR3nt: TGCGCCAGCAGCTTCTACAGGGGTCCACTGATGAACACTGAAGCTTTCTTT
CDR3aa: CASSFYRGPLMNTEAFF

j_gene: TRBJ2-5
d_gene: .
v_gene: TRBV5-1
abundance: few
CDR3nt: TGCGCCAGCAGCCTAGCGTCCCAGTGGGAGACCCAGTACTTC
CDR3aa: CASSLASQWETQYF